This T cell receptor (beta chain) is from a study of early T cells in non-severe SARS-CoV-2 infection. Turning to the study itself: The input, bulk RNA from unsorted whole blood, was sequenced, and chains were unpaired. Study-wide points: Matching results from VDJdb favored anti-spike CD8 responses, leaving private and CD4 specificities undetected.

cDNA molecules, individually, were tagged with unique molecular identifiers. TCRdb ran MiXCR on the 5' RACE reads and lists one entry per CDR3 protein. The repertoire has 100,000 to 150,000 distinct CDR3 sequences, about 15% of them found once; the top ten carry around a fifth. Germline CDR1 and CDR2: DFQATT and SNEGSKA (reference sequence). The germline V and J ends were trimmed by 3 bases and 6 bases, with 18 bases remaining between them. This CDR3 contains 15 residues. This clonotype showed up just a few times. No antigen is known for it. The receptor's source is an adult who was a healthcare worker with PCR-confirmed SARS-CoV-2 infection or an uninfected control (not recorded which). The chain uses TRBV20-1 and TRBJ2-1; the D gene could be TRBD1 or TRBD2 (5 bases each). Specimen: whole blood. The CDR3 here is CSARDGTSYRNEQFF. CDR3 sequence (DNA): TGCAGTGCTAGGGATGGGACGAGCTACCGCAATGAGCAGTTCTTC.